The clone carrying this T cell receptor (beta chain) was observed at least ten times. The antigen is unknown. The data were obtained in a study of response to subunit inactivated influenza vaccine. MiXCR, applied by TCRdb to the RT-PCR reads, yields one record per CDR3 protein. The data contain around 180,000 distinct CDR3 sequences, nearly 9.5% of them singletons. The germline V gene has CDR1 DFQATT and CDR2 SNEGSKA (reference sequence). Trimming at V came to 6 bases and at J to 5 bases, leaving 10 bases not matched to a gene. CDR3 length equals 14 residues. Notes on the study in general: Only a handful of new T cells, the authors suggested, are recruited with each seasonal influenza vaccination.

The genes are TRBV20-1 and TRBJ2-7, with 10 bases matching TRBD1. The origin of this receptor is a man aged 50 to 59 who received an inactivated influenza vaccine. The material sequenced was non-naive T cells sorted from PBMCs, taken on the day of vaccination. CDR3: CSARAWDRGHEQYF. The CDR3, as DNA: TGCAGTGCCCGTGCTTGGGACAGGGGCCACGAGCAGTACTTC.